Shown below are 4 T cell receptor beta chains from a single sample sequenced in a study of Graves' ophthalmopathy and Graves' hyperthyroidism. From RNA, the CDR3 regions of TCR beta chains were amplified and sequenced. The library came from an HTBI-primed first-round RT-PCR and a second-round multiplex PCR. MiXCR, applied by TCRdb to the multiplex PCR reads, yields one record per CDR3 protein. This sample yields 350,000 to 450,000 distinct CDR3 sequences, of which approximately 16% are seen a single time; around 1.4% belongs to the top ten. The sample taken for sequencing was peripheral blood. These receptors all come from a woman aged 18-35 years with Graves' ophthalmopathy.

This clonotype was recorded at least ten times. The rearrangement joins TRBV30 to TRBJ1-1; no reliable D call. Trimming took off 0 bases at V and 6 bases at J, with 5 bases between the two ends. The CDR3 extends over 11 amino acids. Germline lookup yields CDR1 GTSNPN and CDR2 SVGIG (reference sequence). This CDR3 reads CAWSVQPEAFF. The CDR3, as DNA: TGTGCCTGGAGTGTGCAGCCTGAAGCTTTCTTT.

This clonotype was seen repeatedly, ten times or more. The J gene is TRBJ2-2, the V gene TRBV11-2; 9 bases are shared with TRBD1. The CDR3 has 18 amino acids. J was trimmed by 2 bases and V by 0 bases; bases with no gene match: 7. The germline gives CDR1 SGHAT, CDR2 FQNNGV. For the CDR3, the DNA is TGTGCCAGCAGCTTAGAGAGGGCGGGACAGGGAAACACCGGGGAGCTGTTTTTT. Its protein is CASSLERAGQGNTGELFF.

This clonotype was seen repeatedly, ten times or more. The chain combines TRBV15 with TRBJ2-6; the D gene is possibly TRBD1 (6 bases). Germline CDR1 LNHNV, CDR2 YYDKDF (reference sequence). V was shortened by 3 bases and J by 2 bases, with 20 bases between the two germline ends. The CDR3 runs 19 residues. CDR3 DNA: TGTGCCACCAGCAGCAACATGGGGACATCGTTCCCTGGGGCCAACGTCCTGACTTTC. Its translation is CATSSNMGTSFPGANVLTF.

V is TRBV20-1 and J is TRBJ2-7, with unresolved D. With 5 bases removed from V and 4 bases from J, the gap between germline ends came to 9 bases. Per the germline V gene, CDR1 is DFQATT and CDR2 is SNEGSKA (reference sequence). The CDR3 sequence is 11 residues long. CDR3 protein: CSARTYYEQYF. The CDR3 coding sequence is TGCAGTGCTCGGACCTATTACGAGCAGTACTTC.